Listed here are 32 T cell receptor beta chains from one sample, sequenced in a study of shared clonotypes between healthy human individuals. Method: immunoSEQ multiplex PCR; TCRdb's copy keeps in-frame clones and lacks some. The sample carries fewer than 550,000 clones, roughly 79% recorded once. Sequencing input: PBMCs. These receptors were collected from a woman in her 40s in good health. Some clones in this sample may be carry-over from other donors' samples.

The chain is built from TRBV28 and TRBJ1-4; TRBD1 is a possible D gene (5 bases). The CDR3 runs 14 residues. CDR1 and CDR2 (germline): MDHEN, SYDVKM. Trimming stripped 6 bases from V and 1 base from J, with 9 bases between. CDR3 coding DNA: TGTGCCAGCAGCCGAGGGGAAACTAATGAAAAACTGTTTTTT. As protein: CASSRGETNEKLFF.

CDR3 residues: CASSPYQNTEAFF. CDR3 DNA: TGCGCCAGCAGTCCTTATCAGAACACTGAAGCTTTCTTT. V usage is TRBV10-1 and J usage is TRBJ1-1; D unclear. V was cut by 5 bases and J by 1 base, with 8 bases left in between. CDR1 is WNHNN, CDR2 SYGVQD, per germline (reference sequence). The CDR3 has 13 residues.

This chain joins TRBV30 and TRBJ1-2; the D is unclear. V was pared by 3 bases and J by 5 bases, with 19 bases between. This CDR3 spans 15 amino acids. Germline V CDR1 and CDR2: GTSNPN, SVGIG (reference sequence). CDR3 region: CAWRGFSEFGYGYTF. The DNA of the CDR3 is TGTGCCTGGAGGGGGTTTTCGGAGTTCGGGTATGGCTACACCTTC.

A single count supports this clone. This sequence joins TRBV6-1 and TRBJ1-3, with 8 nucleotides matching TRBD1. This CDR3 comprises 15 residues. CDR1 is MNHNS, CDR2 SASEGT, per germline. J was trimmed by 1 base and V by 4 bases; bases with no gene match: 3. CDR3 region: CASSGTGTSGNTIYF. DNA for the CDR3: TGTGCCAGCAGTGGGACAGGGACTTCTGGAAACACCATATATTTT.

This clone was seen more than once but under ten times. CDR3 amino acids: CASSYDTRNTEAFF. The CDR3 DNA reads as TGTGCCAGCAGTTACGACACCAGGAACACTGAAGCTTTCTTT. V usage is TRBV6-6 and J usage is TRBJ1-1, with no clear D. Germline loops: CDR1 MNHNY, CDR2 SVGAGI (reference sequence). Trimming removed 2 bases from V and 1 base from J, with 8 bases in between. This CDR3 has 14 amino acids.

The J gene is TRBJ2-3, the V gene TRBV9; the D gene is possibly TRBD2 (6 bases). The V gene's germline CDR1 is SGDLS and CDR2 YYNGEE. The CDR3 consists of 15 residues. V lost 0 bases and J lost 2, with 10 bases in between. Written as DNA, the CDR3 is TGTGCCAGCAGCGTAGCGGGAGTACCCACAGATACGCAGTATTTT. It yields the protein CASSVAGVPTDTQYF.

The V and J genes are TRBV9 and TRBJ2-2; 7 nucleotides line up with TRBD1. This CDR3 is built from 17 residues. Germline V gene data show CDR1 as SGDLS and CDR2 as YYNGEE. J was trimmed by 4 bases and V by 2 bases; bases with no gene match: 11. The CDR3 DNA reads TGTGCCAGCAGCGTTGGTATACAGGGGCTCGGCACCGGGGAGCTGTTTTTT. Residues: CASSVGIQGLGTGELFF.

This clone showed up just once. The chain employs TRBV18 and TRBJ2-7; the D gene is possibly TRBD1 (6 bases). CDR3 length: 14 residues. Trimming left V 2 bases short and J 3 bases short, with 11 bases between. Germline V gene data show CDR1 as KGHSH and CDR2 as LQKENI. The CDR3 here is CASSPTRGYYEQYF. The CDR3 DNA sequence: TGTGCCAGCTCACCAACGAGGGGGTACTACGAGCAGTACTTC.

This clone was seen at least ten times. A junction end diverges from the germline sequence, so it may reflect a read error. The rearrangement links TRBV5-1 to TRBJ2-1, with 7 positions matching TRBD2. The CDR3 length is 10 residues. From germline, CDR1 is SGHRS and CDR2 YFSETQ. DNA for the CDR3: TGCGCCAGCAGGCGGGAGAGATTAATCTTC. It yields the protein CASRRERLIF.

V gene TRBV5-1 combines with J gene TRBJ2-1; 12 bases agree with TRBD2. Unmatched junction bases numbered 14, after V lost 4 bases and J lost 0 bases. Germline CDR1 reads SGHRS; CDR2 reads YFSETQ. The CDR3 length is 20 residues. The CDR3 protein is CASSQVGTSGPWDSYNEQFF. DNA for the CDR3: TGCGCCAGCAGCCAGGTAGGGACTAGCGGGCCCTGGGACTCCTACAATGAGCAGTTCTTC.

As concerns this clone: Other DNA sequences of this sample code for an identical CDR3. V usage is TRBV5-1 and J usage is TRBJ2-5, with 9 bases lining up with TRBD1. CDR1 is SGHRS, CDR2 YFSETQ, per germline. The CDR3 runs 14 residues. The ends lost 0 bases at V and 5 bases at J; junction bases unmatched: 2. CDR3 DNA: TGCGCCAGCAGCTTGGGACAGGGGGAGGAGACCCAGTACTTC. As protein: CASSLGQGEETQYF.

CDR3 in DNA: TGCGCCAGCAGCTGGCGGGGTAATATCGAGCAGTTCTTC. Translated: CASSWRGNIEQFF. The chain combines TRBV5-1 with TRBJ2-1; D perhaps matches TRBD2 (6 bases). Germline V lookup: CDR1 SGHRS, CDR2 YFSETQ. V lost 3 bases, J lost 10 bases, and 14 bases lay in between. The CDR3 is 13 residues long.

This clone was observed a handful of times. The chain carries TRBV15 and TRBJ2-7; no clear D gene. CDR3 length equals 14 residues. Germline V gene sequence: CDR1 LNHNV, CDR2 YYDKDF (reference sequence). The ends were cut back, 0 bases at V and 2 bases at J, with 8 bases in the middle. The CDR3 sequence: CATSRDRQAYEQYF. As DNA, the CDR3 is TGTGCCACCAGCAGAGATCGTCAGGCCTACGAGCAGTACTTC.

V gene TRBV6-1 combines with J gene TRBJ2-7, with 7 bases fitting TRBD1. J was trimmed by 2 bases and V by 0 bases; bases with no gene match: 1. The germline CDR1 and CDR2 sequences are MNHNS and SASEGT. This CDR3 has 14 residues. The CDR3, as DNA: TGTGCCAGCAGTGAAGCGGGACAGACCTACGAGCAGTACTTC. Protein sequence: CASSEAGQTYEQYF.

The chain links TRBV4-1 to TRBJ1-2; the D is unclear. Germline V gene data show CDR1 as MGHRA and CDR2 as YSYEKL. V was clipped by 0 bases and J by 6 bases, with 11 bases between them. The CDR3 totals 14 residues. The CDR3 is CASSQDGHFDGYTF. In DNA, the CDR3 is TGCGCCAGCAGCCAAGATGGGCATTTCGATGGCTACACCTTC.

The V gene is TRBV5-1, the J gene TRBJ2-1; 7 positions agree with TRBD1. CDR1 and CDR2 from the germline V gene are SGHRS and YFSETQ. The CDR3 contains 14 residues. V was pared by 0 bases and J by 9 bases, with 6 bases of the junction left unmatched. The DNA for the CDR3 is TGCGCCAGCAGCTTGGGACAGGGTCCTAGTGAGCAGTTCTTC. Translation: CASSLGQGPSEQFF.

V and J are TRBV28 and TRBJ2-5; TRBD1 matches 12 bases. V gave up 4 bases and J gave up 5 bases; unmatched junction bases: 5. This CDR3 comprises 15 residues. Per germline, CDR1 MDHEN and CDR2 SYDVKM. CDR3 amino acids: CASSSRDRGPETQYF. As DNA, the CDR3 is TGTGCCAGCAGTTCAAGGGACAGGGGGCCGGAGACCCAGTACTTC.

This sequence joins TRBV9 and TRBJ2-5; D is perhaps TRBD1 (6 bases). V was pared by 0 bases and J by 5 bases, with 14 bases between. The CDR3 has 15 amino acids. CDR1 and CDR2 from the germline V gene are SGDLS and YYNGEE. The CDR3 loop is CASSVVGGADETQYF. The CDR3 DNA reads TGTGCCAGCAGCGTAGTAGGGGGTGCGGACGAGACCCAGTACTTC.

CDR3 region: CASSHHRGLGSNYGYTF. DNA for the CDR3: TGTGCCAGCAGCCACCACAGGGGCCTAGGATCAAACTATGGCTACACCTTC. The chain joins TRBV9 to TRBJ1-2; 7 nucleotides agree with TRBD1. V dropped 4 bases and J dropped 2; count of bases not matched to a gene: 14. CDR1 SGDLS and CDR2 YYNGEE come from the germline V gene. The CDR3 loop spans 17 amino acids. Together with reference TRBV9 and TRBJ1-2, the CDR3 gives the full variable domain: DSGVTQTPKHLITATGQRVTLRCSPRSGDLSVYWYQQSLDQGLQFLIQYYNGEERAKGNILERFSAQQFPDLHSELNLSSLELGDSALYFCASSHHRGLGSNYGYTFGSGTRLTVV.

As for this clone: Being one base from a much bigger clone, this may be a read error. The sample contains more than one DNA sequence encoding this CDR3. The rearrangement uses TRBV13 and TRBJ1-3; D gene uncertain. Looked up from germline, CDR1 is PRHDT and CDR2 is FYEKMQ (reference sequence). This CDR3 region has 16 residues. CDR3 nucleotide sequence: TGTGCCAGCAGCTGGTCCATGGACCGGAGTCGAAACACCATATATTTC. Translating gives CASSWSMDRSRNTIYF.

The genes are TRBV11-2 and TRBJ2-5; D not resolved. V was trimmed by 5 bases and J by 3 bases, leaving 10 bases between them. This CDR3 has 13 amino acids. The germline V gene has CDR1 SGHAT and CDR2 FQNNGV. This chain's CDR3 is CASSPRYEETQYF. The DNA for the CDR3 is TGTGCCAGCAGCCCCCGGTATGAAGAGACCCAGTACTTC.

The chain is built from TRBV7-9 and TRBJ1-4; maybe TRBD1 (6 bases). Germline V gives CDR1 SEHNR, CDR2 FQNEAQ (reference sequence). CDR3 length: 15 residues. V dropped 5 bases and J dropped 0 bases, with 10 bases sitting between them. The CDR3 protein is CASSRRQATNEKLFF. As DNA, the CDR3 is TGTGCCAGCAGCCGTCGACAGGCAACTAATGAAAAACTGTTTTTT.

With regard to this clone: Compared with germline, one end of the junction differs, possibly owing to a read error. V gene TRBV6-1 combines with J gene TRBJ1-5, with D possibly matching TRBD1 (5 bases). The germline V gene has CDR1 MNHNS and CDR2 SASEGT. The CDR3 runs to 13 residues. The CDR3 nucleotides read TGTGCCTGCAGCGGTGGGGGGAATGAGCCCCAGCATTTT. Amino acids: CACSGGGNEPQHF.

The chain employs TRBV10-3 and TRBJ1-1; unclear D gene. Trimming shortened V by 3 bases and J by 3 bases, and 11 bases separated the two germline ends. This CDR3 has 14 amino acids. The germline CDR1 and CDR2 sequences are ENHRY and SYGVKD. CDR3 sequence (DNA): TGTGCCATCAGTGAATCTCTGTTCGACACTGAAGCTTTCTTT. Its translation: CAISESLFDTEAFF.

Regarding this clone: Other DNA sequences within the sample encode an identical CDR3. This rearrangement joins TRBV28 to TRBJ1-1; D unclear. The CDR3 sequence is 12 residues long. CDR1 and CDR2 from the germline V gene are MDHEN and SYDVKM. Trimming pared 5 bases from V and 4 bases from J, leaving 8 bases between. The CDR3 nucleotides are TGTGCCAGCAGTCGGAGGGCCACTGAAGCTTTCTTT. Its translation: CASSRRATEAFF.

CDR3 bases: TGTGCCATCAGGGACTGGAAACCCCCAACCCTTGGCGAGCAGTACTTC. This gives the protein CAIRDWKPPTLGEQYF. The chain couples TRBV10-3 to TRBJ2-7, with a possible D match to TRBD2 (5 bases). Trimming left V 6 bases short and J 6 bases short, with 24 bases between. Germline CDR1 reads ENHRY; CDR2 reads SYGVKD. The CDR3 has 16 amino acids.

The CDR3 loop is CASSLGQGRGGYTF. Here the CDR3 DNA reads TGCGCCAGCAGCTTGGGCCAGGGAAGAGGCGGCTACACCTTC. J is TRBJ1-2 and V is TRBV5-1, with a possible D match to TRBD1 (5 bases). CDR3 length: 14 residues. Germline lookup yields CDR1 SGHRS and CDR2 YFSETQ. V lost 0 bases, J lost 8 bases, and 14 bases lay in between.

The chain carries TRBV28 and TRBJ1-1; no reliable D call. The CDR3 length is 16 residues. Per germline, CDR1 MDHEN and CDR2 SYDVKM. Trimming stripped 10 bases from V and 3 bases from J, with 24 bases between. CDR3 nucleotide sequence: TGTGCCACAGGCAGCAGTCTTCGACGGGGTCACACTGAAGCTTTCTTT. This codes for CATGSSLRRGHTEAFF.

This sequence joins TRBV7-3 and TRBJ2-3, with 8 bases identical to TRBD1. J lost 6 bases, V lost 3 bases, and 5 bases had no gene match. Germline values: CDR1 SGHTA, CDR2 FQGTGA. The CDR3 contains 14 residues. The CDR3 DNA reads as TGTGCCAGCAGCTTGTCAGGGGGCTGGGATACGCAGTATTTT. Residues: CASSLSGGWDTQYF.

The CDR3 DNA follows: TGTGCCAGCAGCGTTGGACTAGCGGGAGAGGCTGAGCAGTTCTTC. Its protein is CASSVGLAGEAEQFF. The chain uses TRBV9 and TRBJ2-1, with 13 bases aligning to TRBD2. CDR1 is SGDLS and CDR2 is YYNGEE in the germline V gene. V trimming: 2 bases; J trimming: 9 bases; junction bases outside the gene matches: 5. CDR3 length: 15 residues. Variable domain in full (rest from reference TRBV9 and TRBJ2-1): DSGVTQTPKHLITATGQRVTLRCSPRSGDLSVYWYQQSLDQGLQFLIQYYNGEERAKGNILERFSAQQFPDLHSELNLSSLELGDSALYFCASSVGLAGEAEQFFGPGTRLTVL.

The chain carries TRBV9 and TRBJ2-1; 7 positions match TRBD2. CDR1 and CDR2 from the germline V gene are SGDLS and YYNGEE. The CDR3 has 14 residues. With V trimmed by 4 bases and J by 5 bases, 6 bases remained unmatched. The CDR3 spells CASSTVAGHNEQFF. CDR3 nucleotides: TGTGCCAGCAGCACTGTAGCGGGTCACAATGAGCAGTTCTTC.

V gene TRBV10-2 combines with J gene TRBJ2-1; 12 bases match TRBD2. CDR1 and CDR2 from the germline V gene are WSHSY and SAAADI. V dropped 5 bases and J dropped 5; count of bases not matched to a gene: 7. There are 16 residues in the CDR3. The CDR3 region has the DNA TGCGCCAGCAGTCCGAGACTAGCGGGAGATCACAATGAGCAGTTCTTC. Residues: CASSPRLAGDHNEQFF.